Listed below are T cell receptor beta chains from one sample, sequenced in a study of T cells after yellow fever vaccination. TCRdb redid the calling of the 5' RACE reads with MiXCR, one entry per CDR3 protein. The repertoire has approximately 27,000 distinct CDR3 sequences, under 5.5% of them found once; the top ten carry about 12%. The sample was PBMCs, either bulk or a sorted T-cell subset (CD4+, CD8+, memory, or dextramer-sorted; not recorded which), taken 15 days after the yellow fever booster vaccination. These receptors were taken from a man younger than 45 who received the YFV17D yellow fever vaccine. Both conserved end residues are trimmed from each CDR3. Not every row has a clone size; where given, it reads once, few, many or a size class.

v_call	j_call	clone_size	cdr3_aa
TRBV7-9	TRBJ2-4	few	ASSLAPRRAAKNIQY
TRBV10-3	TRBJ2-1	many	AISASDPAGEQF
TRBV11-2	TRBJ2-5	many	ASSFSTTGTQETQY
TRBV20-1	TRBJ2-1	many	SARDERTSYEQF
TRBV7-2	TRBJ1-5	many	ASSLATGTQPQH
TRBV19	TRBJ2-5	.	ASSMAGRETQY
TRBV11-2	TRBJ2-5	many	ASSPNWRGSQETQY
TRBV7-6	TRBJ1-5	many	ASSSRPNQPQH
TRBV20-1	TRBJ2-3	.	SASASGRDTQY
TRBV7-3	TRBJ1-2	.	ASSPGQNYGYT
TRBV4-3	TRBJ2-7	many	ASSQDRAGGPALHYEQY
TRBV29-1	TRBJ2-2	many	SVVGSANTGELF
TRBV6-2/TRBV6-3	TRBJ2-5	many	ASMATSGILVETQY
TRBV6-5	TRBJ2-7	many	ASTLGGTPGREQY
TRBV7-7	TRBJ2-1	many	ASSPTGGQGGEQF
TRBV29-1	TRBJ2-5	few	SVEGVGGQLGAQY
TRBV7-2	TRBJ1-2	many	ASSLAIGEGYT
TRBV6-1	TRBJ2-2	many	ASSRQGAGTGELF
TRBV2	TRBJ1-2	few	ASSDGGGYGYT
TRBV5-1	TRBJ2-5	many	ASSLFPDQETQY
TRBV19	TRBJ2-7	many	ASSRGGSYEQY
TRBV6-4	TRBJ2-1	many	ASSEGTTNEQF
TRBV19	TRBJ1-6	.	ASSIANSPLH
TRBV7-2	TRBJ2-3	many	ASSLGQGPSTDTQY
TRBV4-3	TRBJ2-7	.	ASSQDKGYEQY